Listed below are T cell receptor beta chains from one sample, sequenced in a study of identical twins. TCRdb reprocessed the 5' RACE reads via MiXCR and lists one record per CDR3 protein. The sample carries a few hundred thousand distinct CDR3 sequences, approximately 9.6% recorded once. A further study also used this sample, focusing on yellow fever vaccine responses in identical twins.

The sequenced sample consisted of PBMCs. The receptor set was obtained from a woman aged 18 to 35 in good health. Both conserved end residues are part of each CDR3. D genes are given only for firm matches. Where a row states a size, it is once, few, many or the class of an expanded clone; other rows omit it.

d_call: .
j_call: TRBJ2-1
clone_size: few
v_call: TRBV9
cdr3_aa: CASSVGSAGKTYNEQFF
cdr3_nt: TGTGCCAGCAGCGTAGGATCGGCAGGAAAGACCTACAATGAGCAGTTCTTC

d_call: .
j_call: TRBJ2-7
clone_size: few
v_call: TRBV6-1
cdr3_aa: CASSLGHGPYEQYF
cdr3_nt: TGTGCCAGCAGCCTGGGACACGGACCCTACGAGCAGTACTTC

d_call: .
j_call: TRBJ2-3
clone_size: few
v_call: TRBV7-9
cdr3_aa: CASSHPTSYTDTQYF
cdr3_nt: TGTGCCAGCAGCCACCCGACAAGTTACACAGATACGCAGTATTTT

d_call: TRBD2
j_call: TRBJ2-1
clone_size: many
v_call: TRBV27
cdr3_aa: CASSSLKGLAPYNEQFF
cdr3_nt: TGTGCCAGCAGTTCTCTCAAGGGACTAGCTCCCTACAATGAGCAGTTCTTC

d_call: TRBD2
j_call: TRBJ2-2
clone_size: .
v_call: TRBV12-3/TRBV12-4
cdr3_aa: CASSTGTSVSTGELFF
cdr3_nt: TGTGCCAGCAGCACCGGGACTAGCGTGAGCACCGGGGAGCTGTTTTTT

d_call: TRBD2
j_call: TRBJ2-1
clone_size: few
v_call: TRBV11-3
cdr3_aa: CASRGGGLASYNEQFF
cdr3_nt: TGTGCCAGCAGGGGGGGGGGACTAGCATCCTACAATGAGCAGTTCTTC

d_call: .
j_call: TRBJ2-7
clone_size: .
v_call: TRBV20-1
cdr3_aa: CSARDLMGEELYEQYF
cdr3_nt: TGCAGTGCTAGAGATCTTATGGGGGAGGAACTCTACGAGCAGTACTTC

d_call: .
j_call: TRBJ2-3
clone_size: .
v_call: TRBV6-1
cdr3_aa: CARGFGGFPDTQYF
cdr3_nt: TGTGCCCGGGGGTTTGGGGGATTCCCAGATACGCAGTATTTT

d_call: .
j_call: TRBJ1-2
clone_size: many
v_call: TRBV20-1
cdr3_aa: CSAASDALGRLNYGYTF
cdr3_nt: TGCAGTGCTGCCTCGGACGCGTTAGGACGGCTAAACTATGGCTACACCTTC

d_call: .
j_call: TRBJ2-7
clone_size: few
v_call: TRBV15
cdr3_aa: CATSRGVYEQYF
cdr3_nt: TGTGCCACCAGCAGAGGAGTCTACGAGCAGTACTTC

d_call: .
j_call: TRBJ2-1
clone_size: many
v_call: TRBV7-9
cdr3_aa: CASSPGTWSSYNEQFF
cdr3_nt: TGTGCCAGCAGCCCTGGGACATGGAGCTCCTACAATGAGCAGTTCTTC

d_call: .
j_call: TRBJ1-5
clone_size: few
v_call: TRBV19
cdr3_aa: CASSMIDSNQPQHF
cdr3_nt: TGTGCCAGTAGTATGATCGATAGCAATCAGCCCCAGCATTTT

d_call: TRBD1
j_call: TRBJ2-7
clone_size: many
v_call: TRBV29-1
cdr3_aa: CSVVKRGVTGGSYEQYF
cdr3_nt: TGCAGCGTTGTGAAGAGGGGGGTGACAGGGGGGTCCTACGAGCAGTACTTC

d_call: .
j_call: TRBJ2-3
clone_size: .
v_call: TRBV2
cdr3_aa: CASSAGTEGTDTQYF
cdr3_nt: TGTGCCAGCAGCGCCGGGACCGAGGGCACAGATACGCAGTATTTT

d_call: .
j_call: TRBJ1-4
clone_size: few
v_call: TRBV6-5
cdr3_aa: CASSLTQGFTEKLFF
cdr3_nt: TGTGCCAGCAGTTTAACTCAGGGTTTCACCGAAAAACTGTTTTTT

d_call: .
j_call: TRBJ2-2
clone_size: many
v_call: TRBV5-1
cdr3_aa: CASSFHQAGTTGELFF
cdr3_nt: TGCGCCAGCAGCTTTCACCAGGCCGGTACCACCGGGGAGCTGTTTTTT

d_call: .
j_call: TRBJ2-1
clone_size: .
v_call: TRBV20-1
cdr3_aa: CSAIPGHNGGNEQFF
cdr3_nt: TGCAGTGCTATACCAGGACACAACGGGGGTAATGAGCAGTTCTTC

d_call: TRBD2
j_call: TRBJ2-3
clone_size: .
v_call: TRBV4-3
cdr3_aa: CASSQVPTSGRTDTQYF
cdr3_nt: TGCGCCAGCAGCCAAGTCCCAACTAGCGGGAGGACAGATACGCAGTATTTT

d_call: .
j_call: TRBJ2-3
clone_size: .
v_call: TRBV28
cdr3_aa: CASSSTPAGVTQYF
cdr3_nt: TGTGCCAGCAGTTCAACTCCGGCAGGGGTCACGCAGTATTTT

d_call: TRBD1
j_call: TRBJ1-5
clone_size: few
v_call: TRBV20-1
cdr3_aa: CSGRIQGAGNQPQHF
cdr3_nt: TGCAGTGGCAGGATACAGGGGGCCGGCAATCAGCCCCAGCATTTT

d_call: TRBD2
j_call: TRBJ2-3
clone_size: .
v_call: TRBV6-2/TRBV6-3
cdr3_aa: CASTLSSGYTDTQYF
cdr3_nt: TGTGCCAGCACGTTGTCTAGCGGGTACACAGATACGCAGTATTTT

d_call: .
j_call: TRBJ2-5
clone_size: many
v_call: TRBV20-1
cdr3_aa: CSAIGTNQETQYF
cdr3_nt: TGCAGTGCTATCGGGACGAACCAAGAGACCCAGTACTTC

d_call: TRBD2
j_call: TRBJ2-3
clone_size: .
v_call: TRBV4-3
cdr3_aa: CASSQEAGGTQYF
cdr3_nt: TGCGCCAGCAGCCAAGAAGCGGGAGGTACGCAGTATTTT

d_call: TRBD2
j_call: TRBJ2-1
clone_size: many
v_call: TRBV20-1
cdr3_aa: CSARFRAGVNEQFF
cdr3_nt: TGCAGTGCCCGATTCCGGGCGGGAGTCAATGAGCAGTTCTTC

d_call: TRBD1
j_call: TRBJ2-2
clone_size: few
v_call: TRBV27
cdr3_aa: CASSRAGGAGNTGELFF
cdr3_nt: TGTGCCAGCAGTCGGGCAGGGGGCGCCGGAAACACCGGGGAGCTGTTTTTT

d_call: .
j_call: TRBJ2-7
clone_size: few
v_call: TRBV27
cdr3_aa: CASSFSRQASNYEQYF
cdr3_nt: TGTGCCAGCAGTTTCTCCCGACAGGCATCCAACTACGAGCAGTACTTC

d_call: .
j_call: TRBJ2-3
clone_size: .
v_call: TRBV9
cdr3_aa: CASSATPQIGVLRADTQYF
cdr3_nt: TGTGCCAGCAGCGCTACCCCTCAGATCGGGGTCTTAAGGGCAGATACGCAGTATTTT

d_call: TRBD2
j_call: TRBJ2-3
clone_size: many
v_call: TRBV15
cdr3_aa: CATSRGLAVTTDTQYF
cdr3_nt: TGTGCCACCAGCAGAGGACTAGCCGTAACCACAGATACGCAGTATTTT

d_call: .
j_call: TRBJ1-1
clone_size: many
v_call: TRBV7-9
cdr3_aa: CASSSLSNTEAFF
cdr3_nt: TGTGCCAGCAGCTCCTTATCCAACACTGAAGCTTTCTTT

d_call: .
j_call: TRBJ1-5
clone_size: few
v_call: TRBV6-4
cdr3_aa: CASSDPNQPQHF
cdr3_nt: TGTGCCAGCAGTGACCCGAATCAGCCCCAGCATTTT

d_call: TRBD2
j_call: TRBJ2-2
clone_size: .
v_call: TRBV29-1
cdr3_aa: CSALAGSTGELFF
cdr3_nt: TGCAGCGCGCTAGCGGGTAGCACCGGGGAGCTGTTTTTT

d_call: .
j_call: TRBJ2-3
clone_size: .
v_call: TRBV4-2
cdr3_aa: CASSQEQGGGDTQYF
cdr3_nt: TGTGCCAGCAGCCAAGAACAGGGAGGGGGAGATACGCAGTATTTT

d_call: TRBD2
j_call: TRBJ2-7
clone_size: many
v_call: TRBV5-1
cdr3_aa: CASSAGTSGSYEQYF
cdr3_nt: TGCGCCAGCAGCGCCGGGACTAGCGGGTCCTACGAGCAGTACTTC

d_call: .
j_call: TRBJ2-5
clone_size: .
v_call: TRBV25-1
cdr3_aa: CATRGGQETQYF
cdr3_nt: TGTGCCACCAGGGGCGGACAAGAGACCCAGTACTTC

d_call: TRBD2
j_call: TRBJ2-2
clone_size: many
v_call: TRBV10-3
cdr3_aa: CAISLAGDVGELFF
cdr3_nt: TGTGCCATCAGCCTAGCGGGGGATGTCGGGGAGCTGTTTTTT

d_call: .
j_call: TRBJ2-3
clone_size: .
v_call: TRBV7-6
cdr3_aa: CASSAEGYSTDTQYF
cdr3_nt: TGTGCCAGCAGCGCAGAGGGGTATAGCACAGATACGCAGTATTTT

d_call: .
j_call: TRBJ1-1
clone_size: .
v_call: TRBV15
cdr3_aa: CATSTHGGANTEAFF
cdr3_nt: TGTGCCACCAGCACCCACGGGGGGGCGAACACTGAAGCTTTCTTT

d_call: .
j_call: TRBJ1-2
clone_size: many
v_call: TRBV29-1
cdr3_aa: CSVVSGQSLGGYTF
cdr3_nt: TGCAGCGTTGTATCGGGGCAGTCCCTCGGGGGCTACACCTTC

d_call: .
j_call: TRBJ1-2
clone_size: few
v_call: TRBV20-1
cdr3_aa: CSARDLASNYGYTF
cdr3_nt: TGCAGTGCTAGAGATCTGGCGAGCAACTATGGCTACACCTTC

d_call: .
j_call: TRBJ2-5
clone_size: .
v_call: TRBV23-1
cdr3_aa: CASSQNRDQETQYF
cdr3_nt: TGCGCCAGCAGTCAAAACAGGGACCAAGAGACCCAGTACTTC

d_call: TRBD1
j_call: TRBJ1-2
clone_size: .
v_call: TRBV20-1
cdr3_aa: CSAKVSGQTYYGYTF
cdr3_nt: TGCAGTGCTAAGGTGTCGGGACAGACATACTATGGCTACACCTTC

d_call: .
j_call: TRBJ2-7
clone_size: few
v_call: TRBV5-6
cdr3_aa: CASSWGIPSPYEQYF
cdr3_nt: TGTGCCAGCAGCTGGGGGATCCCGTCCCCCTACGAGCAGTACTTC

d_call: TRBD2
j_call: TRBJ2-1
clone_size: few
v_call: TRBV11-2
cdr3_aa: CASRLLAGGYEQFF
cdr3_nt: TGTGCCAGCAGATTACTAGCGGGAGGTTATGAGCAGTTCTTC

d_call: .
j_call: TRBJ2-5
clone_size: .
v_call: TRBV5-6
cdr3_aa: CASSLFQGTQYF
cdr3_nt: TGTGCCAGCAGCTTGTTCCAAGGGACCCAGTACTTC

d_call: TRBD2
j_call: TRBJ2-1
clone_size: many
v_call: TRBV27
cdr3_aa: CASSSGPSGRSNEQFF
cdr3_nt: TGTGCCAGCAGTTCGGGGCCTAGCGGGAGGAGCAATGAGCAGTTCTTC

d_call: .
j_call: TRBJ2-2
clone_size: .
v_call: TRBV7-9
cdr3_aa: CASSLKTVGTGELFF
cdr3_nt: TGTGCCAGCAGCTTAAAAACAGTGGGCACCGGGGAGCTGTTTTTT

d_call: TRBD2
j_call: TRBJ2-1
clone_size: few
v_call: TRBV11-2
cdr3_aa: CASSRSGVSSYNEQFF
cdr3_nt: TGTGCCAGCAGCCGTAGCGGGGTCAGCTCCTACAATGAGCAGTTCTTC

d_call: .
j_call: TRBJ2-1
clone_size: .
v_call: TRBV29-1
cdr3_aa: CSAEDRSSYNEQFF
cdr3_nt: TGCAGCGCCGAAGACAGAAGCTCCTACAATGAGCAGTTCTTC

d_call: .
j_call: TRBJ1-2
clone_size: .
v_call: TRBV25-1
cdr3_aa: CASSDTRAGRPTF
cdr3_nt: TGTGCCAGCAGTGATACGAGGGCAGGGCGGCCCACCTTC

d_call: TRBD2
j_call: TRBJ2-4
clone_size: .
v_call: TRBV3-1
cdr3_aa: CASSQKPAASGSAKNIQYF
cdr3_nt: TGTGCCAGCAGCCAAAAACCCGCCGCTAGCGGGAGTGCCAAAAACATTCAGTACTTC

d_call: TRBD1
j_call: TRBJ2-7
clone_size: .
v_call: TRBV9
cdr3_aa: CASSVGTGGSSYEQYF
cdr3_nt: TGTGCCAGCAGCGTAGGGACAGGGGGGAGCTCCTACGAGCAGTACTTC

d_call: .
j_call: TRBJ2-3
clone_size: few
v_call: TRBV28
cdr3_aa: CASSLGDNTDTQYF
cdr3_nt: TGTGCCAGCAGTTTGGGTGACAACACAGATACGCAGTATTTT

d_call: TRBD1
j_call: TRBJ2-3
clone_size: few
v_call: TRBV20-1
cdr3_aa: CSAPQGETDTQYF
cdr3_nt: TGCAGTGCTCCCCAGGGGGAGACAGATACGCAGTATTTT

d_call: TRBD2
j_call: TRBJ2-1
clone_size: many
v_call: TRBV9
cdr3_aa: CASSVTSGDWLFF
cdr3_nt: TGTGCCAGCAGCGTCACTAGCGGGGACTGGCTGTTCTTC